The 8 T cell receptor beta chains below all came from one sample that was sequenced in a study of cytomegalovirus exposure and HLA in healthy donors. Amplification used 60 Vbeta primers and 13 Jbeta primers. Sequencing was performed with immunoSEQ multiplex PCR; in TCRdb, only in-frame clones are kept and a portion is missing. The sample has under 150,000 clones; about 81% are singletons. The sample comprised PBMCs. The receptors shown here come from a middle-aged woman in good health and CMV-seropositive.

The rearrangement joins TRBV10-3 to TRBJ2-1, with 14 nucleotides matching TRBD2. Germline CDR1 and CDR2: ENHRY and SYGVKD. The CDR3 has 15 residues. Trimming at V came to 5 bases and at J to 9 bases, leaving 6 bases not matched to a gene. The CDR3 region has the DNA TGTGCCATCAGTAAGACTAGCGGGGGGGCCCTTGAGCAGTTCTTC. It is translated as CAISKTSGGALEQFF.

J is TRBJ2-3 and V is TRBV7-2, with D tentatively TRBD2 (6 bases). Germline V lookup: CDR1 SGHTA, CDR2 FQGNSA. The CDR3 has 15 amino acids. The germline V and J ends were trimmed by 1 base and 0 bases, with 8 bases remaining between them. In DNA form, the CDR3 reads TGTGCCAGCAGCTTAGACGGGAGTAGCACAGATACGCAGTATTTT. This translates into CASSLDGSSTDTQYF.

This clone appeared once. The gene calls are TRBV28 and TRBJ1-5; 8 bases align to TRBD1. CDR1 is MDHEN, CDR2 SYDVKM, per germline. The CDR3 extends over 15 amino acids. V shed 5 bases, J shed 1 base, and the junction held 4 bases outside the gene matches. For the CDR3, the DNA is TGTGCCAGCAGTCTACAGGGGGGCAGCAATCAGCCCCAGCATTTT. Translating it yields CASSLQGGSNQPQHF.

The chain uses TRBV13 and TRBJ2-1; TRBD1 agrees at 12 bases. Unmatched junction bases numbered 6, after V lost 3 bases and J lost 9 bases. This CDR3 is 15 amino acids long. Germline CDR1 PRHDT, CDR2 FYEKMQ (reference sequence). CDR3 in amino acids: CASSFSGTGGGEQFF. CDR3 DNA sequence: TGTGCCAGCAGCTTTTCTGGGACAGGGGGCGGTGAGCAGTTCTTC. Full variable domain (outside the CDR3, taken from reference TRBV13 and TRBJ2-1): AAGVIQSPRHLIKEKRETATLKCYPIPRHDTVYWYQQGPGQDPQFLISFYEKMQSDKGSIPDRFSAQQFSDYHSELNMSSLELGDSALYFCASSFSGTGGGEQFFGPGTRLTVL.

The chain links TRBV19 to TRBJ1-4, with 7 positions matching TRBD1. Germline V gene sequence: CDR1 LNHDA, CDR2 SQIVND (reference sequence). This CDR3 is 18 amino acids long. Trimming took 0 bases from V and 7 from J; bases not matched to a gene: 14. CDR3 bases: TGTGCCAGTAGTATAGATCGATATGGCGGGACAGCGAGTGAAAAACTGTTTTTT. Its protein product is CASSIDRYGGTASEKLFF.

V gene TRBV10-3 combines with J gene TRBJ1-6, with a possible D match to TRBD1 (5 bases). The V gene lost 2 bases and the J gene lost 9 bases, with 14 bases spanning the gap. CDR1 and CDR2 (germline): ENHRY, SYGVKD. CDR3 length: 15 residues. Here the CDR3 DNA reads TGTGCCATCAGTGAGGCAGGGTTTCAAGGTTCACCCCTCCACTTT. It codes for CAISEAGFQGSPLHF.

V gene TRBV7-9 combines with J gene TRBJ1-1; D might be TRBD1 (6 bases). The germline gives CDR1 SEHNR, CDR2 FQNEAQ (reference sequence). The CDR3 totals 13 residues. Trimming cost V 5 bases and J 4 bases, with 11 bases left between them. The CDR3 protein is CASSVLQGTEAFF. The CDR3 bases are TGTGCCAGCAGCGTCTTACAGGGCACTGAAGCTTTCTTT. Together with reference TRBV7-9 and TRBJ1-1, the CDR3 gives the full variable domain: DTGVSQNPRHKITKRGQNVTFRCDPISEHNRLYWYRQTLGQGPEFLTYFQNEAQLEKSRLLSDRFSAERPKGSFSTLEIQRTEQGDSAMYLCASSVLQGTEAFFGQGTRLTVV.

The chain links TRBV2 to TRBJ1-4; 7 nucleotides agree with TRBD1. The CDR3 runs to 14 residues. V shed 7 bases, J shed 0 bases, and the junction held 2 bases outside the gene matches. Germline-derived CDR1 and CDR2 are SNHLY and FYNNEI. CDR3 amino acids: CASNRGSTNEKLFF. The CDR3 DNA reads TGTGCCAGCAACAGGGGTTCAACTAATGAAAAACTGTTTTTT.